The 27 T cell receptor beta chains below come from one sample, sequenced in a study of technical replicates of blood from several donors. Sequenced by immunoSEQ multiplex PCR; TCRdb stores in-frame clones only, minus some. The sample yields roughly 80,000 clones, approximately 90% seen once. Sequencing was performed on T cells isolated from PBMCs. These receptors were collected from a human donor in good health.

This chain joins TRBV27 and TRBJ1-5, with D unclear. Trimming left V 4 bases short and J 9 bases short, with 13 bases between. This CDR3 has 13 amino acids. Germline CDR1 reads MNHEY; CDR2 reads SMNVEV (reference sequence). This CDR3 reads CASSSAEARPQHF. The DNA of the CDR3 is TGTGCCAGCAGTTCCGCGGAGGCTCGGCCCCAGCATTTT.

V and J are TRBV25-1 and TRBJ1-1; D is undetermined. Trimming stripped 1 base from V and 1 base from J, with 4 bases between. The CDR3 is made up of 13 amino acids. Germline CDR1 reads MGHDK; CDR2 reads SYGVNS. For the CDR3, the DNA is TGTGCCAGCAGTGAATTCCGGAACACTGAAGCTTTCTTT. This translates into CASSEFRNTEAFF.

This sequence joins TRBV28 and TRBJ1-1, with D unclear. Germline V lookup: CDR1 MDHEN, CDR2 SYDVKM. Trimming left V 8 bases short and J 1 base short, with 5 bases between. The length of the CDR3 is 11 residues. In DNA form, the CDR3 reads TGTGCCAGCGTAGAGAACACTGAAGCTTTCTTT. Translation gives CASVENTEAFF.

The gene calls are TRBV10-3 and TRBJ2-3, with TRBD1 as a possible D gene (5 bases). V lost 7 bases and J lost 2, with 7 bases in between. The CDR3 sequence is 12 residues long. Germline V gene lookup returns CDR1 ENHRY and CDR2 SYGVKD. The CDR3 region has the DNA TGTGCCATCAAGGGGAACACAGATACGCAGTATTTT. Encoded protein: CAIKGNTDTQYF.

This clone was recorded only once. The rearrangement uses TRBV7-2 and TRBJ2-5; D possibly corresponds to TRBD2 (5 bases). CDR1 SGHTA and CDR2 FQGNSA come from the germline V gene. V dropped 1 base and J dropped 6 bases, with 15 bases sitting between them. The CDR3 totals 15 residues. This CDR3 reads CASSLDLRSVQTQYF. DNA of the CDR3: TGTGCCAGCAGCTTAGATTTGCGTAGCGTTCAGACCCAGTACTTC.

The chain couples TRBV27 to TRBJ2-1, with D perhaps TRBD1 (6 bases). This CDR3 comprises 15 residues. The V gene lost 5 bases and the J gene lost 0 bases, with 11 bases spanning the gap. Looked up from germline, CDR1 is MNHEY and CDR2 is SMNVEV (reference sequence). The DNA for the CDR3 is TGTGCCAGCAGTGCGTACAGGGTCTCCTACAATGAGCAGTTCTTC. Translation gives CASSAYRVSYNEQFF.

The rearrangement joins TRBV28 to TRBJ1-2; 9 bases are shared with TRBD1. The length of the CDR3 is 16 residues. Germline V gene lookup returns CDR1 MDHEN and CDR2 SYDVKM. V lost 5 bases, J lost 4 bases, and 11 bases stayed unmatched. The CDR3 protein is CASSLRTGVFGYGYTF. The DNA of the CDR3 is TGTGCCAGCAGTCTCCGGACAGGGGTTTTCGGCTATGGCTACACCTTC.

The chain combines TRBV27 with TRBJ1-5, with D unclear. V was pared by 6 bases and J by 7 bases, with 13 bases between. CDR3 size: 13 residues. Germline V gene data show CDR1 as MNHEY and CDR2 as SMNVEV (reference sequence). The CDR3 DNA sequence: TGTGCCAGCAGCCTGATGCCCTACCAGCCCCAGCATTTT. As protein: CASSLMPYQPQHF.

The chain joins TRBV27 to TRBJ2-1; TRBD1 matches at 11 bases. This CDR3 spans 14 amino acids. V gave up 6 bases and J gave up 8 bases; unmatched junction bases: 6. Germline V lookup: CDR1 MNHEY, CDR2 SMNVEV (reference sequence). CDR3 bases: TGTGCCAGCAGCCTGAGGACAGGGGGCTATGAGCAGTTCTTC. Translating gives CASSLRTGGYEQFF.

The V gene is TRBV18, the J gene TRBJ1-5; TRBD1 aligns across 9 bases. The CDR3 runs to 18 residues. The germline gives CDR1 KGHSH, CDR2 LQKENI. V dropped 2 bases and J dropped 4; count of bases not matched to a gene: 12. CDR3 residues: CASSPGSGQGMGNQPQHF. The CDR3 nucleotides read TGTGCCAGCTCACCAGGGTCGGGACAGGGAATGGGTAATCAGCCCCAGCATTTT.

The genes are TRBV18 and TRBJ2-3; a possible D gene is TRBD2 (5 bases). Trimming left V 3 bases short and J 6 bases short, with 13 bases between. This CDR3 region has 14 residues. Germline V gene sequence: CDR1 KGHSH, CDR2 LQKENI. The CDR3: CASSPPLVTDTQYF. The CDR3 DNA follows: TGTGCCAGCTCACCGCCACTAGTCACGGATACGCAGTATTTT.

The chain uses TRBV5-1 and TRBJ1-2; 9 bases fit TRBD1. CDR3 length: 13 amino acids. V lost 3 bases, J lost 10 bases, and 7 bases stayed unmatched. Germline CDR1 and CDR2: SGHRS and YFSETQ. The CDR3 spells CASSYGQGTAYTF. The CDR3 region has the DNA TGCGCCAGCAGCTATGGACAGGGGACGGCCTACACCTTC.

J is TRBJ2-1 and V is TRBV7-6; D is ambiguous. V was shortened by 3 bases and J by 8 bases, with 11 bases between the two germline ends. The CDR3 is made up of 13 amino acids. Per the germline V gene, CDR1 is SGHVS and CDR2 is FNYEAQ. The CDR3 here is CASSFFPGHEQFF. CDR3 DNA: TGTGCCAGCAGCTTCTTCCCCGGTCATGAGCAGTTCTTC. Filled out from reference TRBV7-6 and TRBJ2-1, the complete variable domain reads GAGVSQSPRYKVTKRGQDVALRCDPISGHVSLYWYRQALGQGPEFLTYFNYEAQQDKSGLPNDRFSAERPEGSISTLTIQRTEQRDSAMYRCASSFFPGHEQFFGPGTRLTVL.

CDR3 amino acids: CASGRREMYEQYF. CDR3 coding DNA: TGTGCCAGTGGCCGGCGGGAGATGTACGAGCAGTACTTC. V is TRBV19 and J is TRBJ2-7, with 7 positions matching TRBD2. The CDR3 is 13 residues long. The V segment lost 8 bases and the J segment 4 bases; nucleotides outside the gene matches: 8. Germline V gene lookup returns CDR1 LNHDA and CDR2 SQIVND (reference sequence).

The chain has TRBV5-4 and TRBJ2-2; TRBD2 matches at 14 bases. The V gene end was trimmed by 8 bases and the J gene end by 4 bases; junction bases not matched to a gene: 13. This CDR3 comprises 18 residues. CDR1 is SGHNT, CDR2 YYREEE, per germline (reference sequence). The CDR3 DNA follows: TGTGCCAGTTATTTTATGACTAGCGGGAGGGCCGGCACCGGGGAGCTGTTTTTT. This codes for CASYFMTSGRAGTGELFF. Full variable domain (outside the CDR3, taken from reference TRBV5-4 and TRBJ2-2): ETGVTQSPTHLIKTRGQQVTLRCSSQSGHNTVSWYQQALGQGPQFIFQYYREEENGRGNFPPRFSGLQFPNYSSELNVNALELDDSALYLCASYFMTSGRAGTGELFFGEGSRLTVL.

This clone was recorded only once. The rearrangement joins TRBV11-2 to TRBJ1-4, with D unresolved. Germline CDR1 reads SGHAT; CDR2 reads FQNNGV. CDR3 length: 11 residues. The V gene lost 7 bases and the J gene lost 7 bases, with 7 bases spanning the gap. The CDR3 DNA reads TGTGCCAGCACCCCCGGTGAAAAACTGTTTTTT. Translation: CASTPGEKLFF.

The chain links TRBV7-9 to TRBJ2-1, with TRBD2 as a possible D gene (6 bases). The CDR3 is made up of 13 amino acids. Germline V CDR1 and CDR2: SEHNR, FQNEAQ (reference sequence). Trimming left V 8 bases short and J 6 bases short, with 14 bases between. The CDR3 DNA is TGTGCCAGCGGCCAGACTAGTCGCAATGAGCAGTTCTTC. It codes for CASGQTSRNEQFF.

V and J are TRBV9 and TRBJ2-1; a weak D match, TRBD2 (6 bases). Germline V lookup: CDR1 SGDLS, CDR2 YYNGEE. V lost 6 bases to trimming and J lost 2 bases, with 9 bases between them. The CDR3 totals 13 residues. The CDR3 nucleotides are TGTGCCAGCACGGGAGCGACCTACAATGAGCAGTTCTTC. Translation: CASTGATYNEQFF.

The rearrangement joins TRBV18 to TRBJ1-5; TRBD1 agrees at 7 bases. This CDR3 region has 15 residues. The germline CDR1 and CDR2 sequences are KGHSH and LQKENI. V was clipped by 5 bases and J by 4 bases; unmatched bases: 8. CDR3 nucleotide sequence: TGTGCCAGCTCAAAGACAGGGCAGGGAAATCAGCCCCAGCATTTT. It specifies CASSKTGQGNQPQHF.

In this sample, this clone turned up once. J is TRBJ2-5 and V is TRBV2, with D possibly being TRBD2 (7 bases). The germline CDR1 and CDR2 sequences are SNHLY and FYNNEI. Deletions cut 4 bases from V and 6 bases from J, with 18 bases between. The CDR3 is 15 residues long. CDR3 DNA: TGTGCCAGCAGTGGTGATCGGGGGGCTGAAAAGACCCAGTACTTC. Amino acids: CASSGDRGAEKTQYF.

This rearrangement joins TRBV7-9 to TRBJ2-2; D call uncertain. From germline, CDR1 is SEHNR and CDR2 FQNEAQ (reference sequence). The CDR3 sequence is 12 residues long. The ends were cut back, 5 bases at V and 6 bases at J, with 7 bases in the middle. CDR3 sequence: CASSEIPGELFF. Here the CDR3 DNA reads TGTGCCAGCAGCGAGATACCCGGGGAGCTGTTTTTT.

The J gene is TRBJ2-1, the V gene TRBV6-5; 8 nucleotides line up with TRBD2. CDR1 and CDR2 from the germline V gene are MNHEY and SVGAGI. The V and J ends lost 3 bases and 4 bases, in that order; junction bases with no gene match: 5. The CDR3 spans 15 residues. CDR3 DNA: TGTGCCAGCAGTTATGCTAGCGGGCTATACAATGAGCAGTTCTTC. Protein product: CASSYASGLYNEQFF.

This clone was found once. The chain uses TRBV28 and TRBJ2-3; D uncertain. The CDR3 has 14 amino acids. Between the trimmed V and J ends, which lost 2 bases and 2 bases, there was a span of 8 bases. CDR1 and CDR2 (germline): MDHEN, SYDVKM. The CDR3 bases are TGTGCCAGCAGTTTAACTATAACCACAGATACGCAGTATTTT. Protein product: CASSLTITTDTQYF.

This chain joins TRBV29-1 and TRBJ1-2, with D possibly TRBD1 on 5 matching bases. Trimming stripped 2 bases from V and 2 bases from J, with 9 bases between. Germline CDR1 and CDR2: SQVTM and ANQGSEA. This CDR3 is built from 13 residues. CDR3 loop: CSVERGLNYGYTF. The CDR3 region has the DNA TGCAGCGTTGAAAGGGGTTTGAACTATGGCTACACCTTC.

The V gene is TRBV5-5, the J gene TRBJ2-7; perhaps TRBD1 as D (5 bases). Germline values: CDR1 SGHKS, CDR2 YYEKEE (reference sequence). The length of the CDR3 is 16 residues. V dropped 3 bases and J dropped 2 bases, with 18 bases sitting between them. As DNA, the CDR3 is TGTGCCAGCAGCTCCTTACAGGAACTACTTCCCTACGAGCAGTACTTC. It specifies CASSSLQELLPYEQYF.

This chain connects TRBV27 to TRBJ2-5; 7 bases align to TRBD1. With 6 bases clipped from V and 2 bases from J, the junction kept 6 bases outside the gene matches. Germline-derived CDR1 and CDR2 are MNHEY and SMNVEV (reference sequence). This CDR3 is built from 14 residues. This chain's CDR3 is CASRRSGQQETQYF. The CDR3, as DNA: TGTGCCAGCAGAAGATCGGGACAGCAAGAGACCCAGTACTTC.

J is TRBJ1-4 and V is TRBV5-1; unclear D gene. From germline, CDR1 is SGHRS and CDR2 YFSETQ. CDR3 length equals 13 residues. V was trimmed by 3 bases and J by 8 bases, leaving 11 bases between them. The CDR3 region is CASSSGPGEKLFF. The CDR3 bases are TGCGCCAGCAGCTCAGGACCGGGGGAAAAACTGTTTTTT.